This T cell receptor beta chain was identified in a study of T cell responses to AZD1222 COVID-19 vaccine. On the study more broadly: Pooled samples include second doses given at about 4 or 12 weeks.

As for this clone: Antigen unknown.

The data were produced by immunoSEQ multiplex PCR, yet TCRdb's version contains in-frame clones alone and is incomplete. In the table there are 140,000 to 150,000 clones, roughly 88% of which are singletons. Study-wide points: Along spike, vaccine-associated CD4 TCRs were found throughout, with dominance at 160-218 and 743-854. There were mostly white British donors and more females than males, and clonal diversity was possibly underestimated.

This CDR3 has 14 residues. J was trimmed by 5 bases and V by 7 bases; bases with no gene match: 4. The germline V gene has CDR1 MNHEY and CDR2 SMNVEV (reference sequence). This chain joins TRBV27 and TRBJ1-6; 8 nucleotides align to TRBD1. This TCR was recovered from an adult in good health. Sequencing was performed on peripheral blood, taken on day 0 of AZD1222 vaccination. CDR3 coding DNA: TGTGCCAGCACTACAGGGGGACATAATTCACCCCTCCACTTT. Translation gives CASTTGGHNSPLHF.